The clone carrying this TCR beta chain has just one count. The antigen is unknown. The CDR3 covers 13 residues. Deletions cut 1 base from V and 11 bases from J, with 12 bases between. Healthy people donating bone marrow made up the donors. This sample stems from a study of cytomegalovirus exposure and HLA in healthy donors. Study-level findings and limits: Reports state that TCR beta sequences accurately predicted most subjects' HLA-A and HLA-B alleles. V- and J-gene trimming of TCR beta was linked (in a later analysis) to a missense DCLRE1C variant. Many donors shared some public TCRs, even though most TCR sequences were rare.

Both 60 Vbeta primers and 13 Jbeta primers went into the PCR. TCRdb's table, derived via immunoSEQ multiplex PCR, lists solely in-frame clones and lacks some. Here the sample spans fewer than 200,000 clones, approximately 80% being singletons. The TCR was taken from a man aged 35 to 55 in good health and CMV-seropositive. The sequencing sample was made of PBMCs. The J gene is TRBJ2-1, the V gene TRBV23-1; D not resolved. TRBV23-1 is an open reading frame whose function is uncertain. The CDR3 here is CASSQFCQSQQFF. The CDR3 DNA sequence: TGCGCCAGCAGTCAATTTTGCCAGTCCCAGCAGTTCTTC.